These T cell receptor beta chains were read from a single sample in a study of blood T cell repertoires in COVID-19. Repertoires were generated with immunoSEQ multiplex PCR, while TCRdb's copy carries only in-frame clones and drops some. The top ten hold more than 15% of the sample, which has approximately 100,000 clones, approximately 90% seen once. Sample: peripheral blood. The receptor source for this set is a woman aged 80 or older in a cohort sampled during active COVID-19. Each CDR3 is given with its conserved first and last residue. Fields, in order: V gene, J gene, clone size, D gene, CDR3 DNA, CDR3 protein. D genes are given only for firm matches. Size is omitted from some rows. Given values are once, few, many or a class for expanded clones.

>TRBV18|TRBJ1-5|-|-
TGTGCCAGCTCGCAGGGCTCCCAAGAAGCCCAGCATTTT
CASSQGSQEAQHF
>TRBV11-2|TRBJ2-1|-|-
TGTGCCAGCAGCGACCGGACTGGTGGGGAGCAGTTCTTC
CASSDRTGGEQFF
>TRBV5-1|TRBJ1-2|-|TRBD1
TGCGCCAGCAGCTTGCAGGGGACAGATGGCTACACCTTC
CASSLQGTDGYTF
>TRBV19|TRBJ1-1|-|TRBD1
TGTGCCAGTCAAATCCAGGGGGCGACTGAAGCTTTCTTT
CASQIQGATEAFF
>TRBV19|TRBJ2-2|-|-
TGTGCCGCCGCAGGGGCTAAAAACACCGGGGAGCTGTTTTTT
CAAAGAKNTGELFF
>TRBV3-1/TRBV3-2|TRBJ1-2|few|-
TGTGCCAGCAGCCAAGATCGAGGGGGCTATGGCTACACCTTC
CASSQDRGGYGYTF
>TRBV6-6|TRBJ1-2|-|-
TGTGCCAGCAAGGAGTTGAGGGGGACCTATGGCTACACCTTC
CASKELRGTYGYTF
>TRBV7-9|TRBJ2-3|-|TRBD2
TGTGCCAGCAGCTTTGCGGGGGGCCAGGTAGCGCAGTATTTT
CASSFAGGQVAQYF
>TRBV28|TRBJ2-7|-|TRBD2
TGTGCCAGCAGTTTAAGCGGGAGCAAATACGAGCAGTACTTC
CASSLSGSKYEQYF
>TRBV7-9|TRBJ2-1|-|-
TGTGCCAGCAGCTACCCAGCCCCCCAGGGTCGGAGCTCCTACAATGAGCAGTTCTTC
CASSYPAPQGRSSYNEQFF
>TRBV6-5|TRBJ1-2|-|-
TGTGCCAGCAGACCCGGGGGGTATGGCTACACCTTC
CASRPGGYGYTF
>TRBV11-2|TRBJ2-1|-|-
TGTGCCAGCAGCTTAAGGAGAGACTCCTACAATGAGCAGTTCTTC
CASSLRRDSYNEQFF
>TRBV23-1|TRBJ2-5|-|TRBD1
TGCGCCAGCAGTCAATCCCGCGACAGGGGGCGACAAGAGACCCAGTACTTC
CASSQSRDRGRQETQYF
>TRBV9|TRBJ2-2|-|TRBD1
TGTGCCAGCACCGGGATCTCCGGGACAGGGGGGACCGGGGAGCTGTTTTTT
CASTGISGTGGTGELFF
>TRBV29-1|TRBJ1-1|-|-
TGCAGCGTTGCGGACCAGGGAGGCCGCACTGAAGCTTTCTTT
CSVADQGGRTEAFF
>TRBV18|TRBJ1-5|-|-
TGTGCCAGCTCACCGCGGGCGGCAGGGGATCAGCCCCAGCATTTT
CASSPRAAGDQPQHF
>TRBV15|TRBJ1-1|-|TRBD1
TGTGCCACCAGCAGAGAAGGACAGGGAGGGAACACTGAAGCTTTCTTT
CATSREGQGGNTEAFF
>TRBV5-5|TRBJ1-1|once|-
TGTGCCAGCAGCCGACCGGGGAGGACTGAAGCTTTCTTT
CASSRPGRTEAFF
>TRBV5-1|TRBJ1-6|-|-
TGCGCCAGCAGCTTTGTTTCGGCGCAGGGAAATTCACCCCTCCACTTT
CASSFVSAQGNSPLHF
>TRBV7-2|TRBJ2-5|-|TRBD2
TGTGCCAGCAGCGCCCGCTTAGCGGGAGGTCGAGAGACCCAGTACTTC
CASSARLAGGRETQYF
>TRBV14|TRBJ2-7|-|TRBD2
TGTGCCAGCAGCCCGGTGCGGGGGGGCCTCTACGAGCAGTACTTC
CASSPVRGGLYEQYF
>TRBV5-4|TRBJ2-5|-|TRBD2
TGTGCCAGCAGCTTGGAGTTATTCGGGGGGGAGACCCAGTACTTC
CASSLELFGGETQYF
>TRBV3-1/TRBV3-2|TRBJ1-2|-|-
TGTGCCAGCAGCCAAGTCTTACAGTCGGCTAACTATGGCTACACCTTC
CASSQVLQSANYGYTF
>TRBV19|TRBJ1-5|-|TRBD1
TGTGCCAGTAGTATCCCCACAACAGGGGGCAATCAGCCCCAGCATTTT
CASSIPTTGGNQPQHF
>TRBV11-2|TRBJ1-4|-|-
TGTGCCAGCAGCTTAGAGACTCAGGGAGGAAAACTGTTTTTT
CASSLETQGGKLFF
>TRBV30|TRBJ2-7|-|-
TGTGCCTGGAATGGGGGGAACTACGAGCAGTACTTC
CAWNGGNYEQYF
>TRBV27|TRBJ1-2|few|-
TGTGCCAGCAGTTTGGGCAGGGGAGATGGCTACACCTTC
CASSLGRGDGYTF
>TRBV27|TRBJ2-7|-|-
TGTGCCAGCAGAACGGTCCACGAGCAGTACTTC
CASRTVHEQYF
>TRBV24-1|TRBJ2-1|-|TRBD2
TGTGCCACCAGTGGAGTAGCGGGGGGGCTGAATGAGCAGTTCTTC
CATSGVAGGLNEQFF
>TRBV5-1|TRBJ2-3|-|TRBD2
TGCGCCAGCAGCGGGCCGGGACTAGCGGGGGGGCAGACAGATACGCAGTATTTT
CASSGPGLAGGQTDTQYF
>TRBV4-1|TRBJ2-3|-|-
TGCGCCAGCAGCCAAGAGGGCAGGCCGGATACGCAGTATTTT
CASSQEGRPDTQYF
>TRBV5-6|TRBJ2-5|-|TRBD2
TGTGCCAGCAGCTCAGGGACTAGCACCATTTGGGGGGAGACCCAGTACTTC
CASSSGTSTIWGETQYF
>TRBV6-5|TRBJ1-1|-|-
TGTGCCAGCAGTACGACCGGGGTCTATGTGGAAGCTTTCTTT
CASSTTGVYVEAFF
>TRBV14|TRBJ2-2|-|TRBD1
TGTGCCAGCAGCCCGGGACAGTCGAACACCGGGGAGCTGTTTTTT
CASSPGQSNTGELFF
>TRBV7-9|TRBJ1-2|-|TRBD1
TGTGCCAGCAGCTTAGAGGGGACAGGAGCTAACTATGGCTACACCTTC
CASSLEGTGANYGYTF
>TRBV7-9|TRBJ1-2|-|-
TGTGCCAGCAGCTTAGGTGGAGATGGCTACACCTTC
CASSLGGDGYTF
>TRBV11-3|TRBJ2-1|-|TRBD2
TGTGCCAGCAGCTTAGCCGGGACTAGCAACAATGAGCAGTTCTTC
CASSLAGTSNNEQFF
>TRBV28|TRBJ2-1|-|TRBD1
TGTGCCAGCAGTTTCGGTGGACAGGGCTGGAGTGAGCAGTTCTTC
CASSFGGQGWSEQFF
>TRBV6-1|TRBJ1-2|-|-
TGTGCCAGCAGTGATGGACAGTCGACCTCTAACTATGGCTACACCTTC
CASSDGQSTSNYGYTF
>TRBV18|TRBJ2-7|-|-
TGTGCCAGCTCACCCCCCTACCCACAGGTTCTGTCCTACGAGCAGTACTTC
CASSPPYPQVLSYEQYF
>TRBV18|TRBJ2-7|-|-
TGTGCCAGCTCCCCAGGGGGGACCGCATACGAGCAGTACTTC
CASSPGGTAYEQYF
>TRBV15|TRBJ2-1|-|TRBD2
TGTGCCACCAGCAGAGATGTAGCGGGGGGCCACAATGAGCAGTTCTTC
CATSRDVAGGHNEQFF
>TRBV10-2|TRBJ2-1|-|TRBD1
TGCGCCAGCAGCCAGGGGGCTGAGCAGTTCTTC
CASSQGAEQFF
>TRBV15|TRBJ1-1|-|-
TGTGCCACCAGCAGCTTGGGGGCACTGAACACTGAAGCTTTCTTT
CATSSLGALNTEAFF
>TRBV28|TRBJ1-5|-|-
TGTGCCAGCAGTTTGAGGGGGATTAGCAATCAGCCCCAGCATTTT
CASSLRGISNQPQHF